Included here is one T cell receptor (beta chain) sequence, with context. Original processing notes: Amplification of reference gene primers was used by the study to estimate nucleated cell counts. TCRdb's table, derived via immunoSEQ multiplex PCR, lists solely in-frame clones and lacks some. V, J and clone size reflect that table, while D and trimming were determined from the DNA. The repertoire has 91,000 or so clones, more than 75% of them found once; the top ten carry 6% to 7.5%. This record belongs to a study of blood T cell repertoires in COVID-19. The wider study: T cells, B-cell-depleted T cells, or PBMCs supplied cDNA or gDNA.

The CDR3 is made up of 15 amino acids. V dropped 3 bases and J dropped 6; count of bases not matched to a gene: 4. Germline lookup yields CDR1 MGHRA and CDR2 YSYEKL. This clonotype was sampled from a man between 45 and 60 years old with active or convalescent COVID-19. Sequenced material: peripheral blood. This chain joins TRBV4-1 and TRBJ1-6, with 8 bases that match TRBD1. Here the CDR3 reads CASSHPDRVNSPLHF. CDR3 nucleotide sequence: TGCGCCAGCAGCCACCCGGACAGGGTTAATTCACCCCTCCACTTT.